These 32 T cell receptor beta chains came from one sample sequenced in a study of blood T cell dynamics during melanoma immunotherapy. Profiling relied on immunoSEQ multiplex PCR, and the TCRdb table lists in-frame clones only, not all of them. The table shows over 15,000 clones, with roughly 83% occurring only once. Time point noted: pre-treatment baseline. The sequencing here drew on blood, taken from a patient treated with checkpoint blockade. These receptors all come from a human donor with melanoma.

The gene calls are TRBV28 and TRBJ2-7; D might be TRBD1 (5 bases). Trimming removed 4 bases at V and 5 bases at J, with 12 bases between. This CDR3 is built from 13 residues. Germline CDR1 and CDR2: MDHEN and SYDVKM. The CDR3 DNA is TGTGCCAGCAGTTCACGGACATTCCACGAGCAGTACTTC. It yields the protein CASSSRTFHEQYF.

The CDR3 region has the DNA TGTGCCAGCAGCGCGGGACTAGCGGGCACCGGGGAGCTGTTTTTT. Protein sequence: CASSAGLAGTGELFF. This chain links TRBV7-3 with TRBJ2-2; 12 bases are a match to TRBD2. CDR3 length equals 15 residues. With V trimmed by 5 bases and J by 4 bases, 2 bases remained unmatched. CDR1 is SGHTA, CDR2 FQGTGA, per germline.

Only a few counts were recorded for this clone. The chain carries TRBV30 and TRBJ2-2, with D tentatively TRBD1 (6 bases). The CDR3 extends over 13 amino acids. Germline V gives CDR1 GTSNPN, CDR2 SVGIG (reference sequence). Trimming shortened V by 2 bases and J by 5 bases, and 9 bases separated the two germline ends. This chain's CDR3 is CAWSPTGTGELFF. CDR3 nucleotide sequence: TGTGCCTGGAGTCCTACAGGGACCGGGGAGCTGTTTTTT.

The CDR3 region is CASSLGSSSGELFF. The CDR3 DNA is TGTGCCAGCAGCTTAGGGTCGAGTTCCGGGGAGCTGTTTTTT. This rearrangement joins TRBV11-2 to TRBJ2-2; D gene ambiguous. Germline V CDR1 and CDR2: SGHAT, FQNNGV. V lost 1 base and J 6 bases, leaving 9 bases between the germline ends. This CDR3 contains 14 residues.

This clone was recorded once. The chain has TRBV1 and TRBJ2-2; the table's D call TRBD2 went unverified against the DNA. TRBV1 is given as a pseudogene. The CDR3 covers 20 residues. The CDR3 nucleotides are TGCACCAGCAGCCAAAAGGTACTAGCGGGAGTCCCTTGGAACACCGGGGAGCTGTTTTTT. This encodes CTSSQKVLAGVPWNTGELFF.

The chain joins TRBV7-2 to TRBJ1-4; D remains ambiguous. Germline CDR1 is SGHTA and CDR2 is FQGNSA. V lost 5 bases and J 4 bases, leaving 14 bases between the germline ends. CDR3 length: 15 amino acids. The CDR3 loop reads CASSPSGWDNEKLFF. CDR3 coding DNA: TGTGCCAGCAGCCCGAGCGGGTGGGATAATGAAAAACTGTTTTTT.

The chain recombines TRBV6-5 with TRBJ2-3; 12 bases agree with TRBD1. The V gene's germline CDR1 is MNHEY and CDR2 SVGAGI. V shed 4 bases and J 1 base; nucleotides not matched to a gene: 3. This CDR3 has 16 residues. CDR3 protein: CASSWGQGAGTDTQYF. The DNA of the CDR3 is TGTGCCAGCAGTTGGGGACAGGGGGCAGGCACAGATACGCAGTATTTT.

The gene calls are TRBV7-2 and TRBJ1-1, with D possibly TRBD1 on 5 matching bases. The germline V and J ends were trimmed by 7 bases and 1 base, with 22 bases remaining between them. CDR1 SGHTA and CDR2 FQGNSA come from the germline V gene. The CDR3 has 17 residues. CDR3 in DNA: TGTGCCAGCACCGACCCGAGGCAGGGTGAGGGGAACACTGAAGCTTTCTTT. Translated: CASTDPRQGEGNTEAFF.

The V call is TRBV2, the J call TRBJ2-3, with no clear D. This CDR3 has 13 residues. Trimming removed 3 bases from V and 10 bases from J, with 14 bases in between. Germline V CDR1 and CDR2: SNHLY, FYNNEI. CDR3 in amino acids: CASSDPLRPAQYF. Here the CDR3 DNA reads TGTGCCAGCAGTGACCCGTTACGGCCAGCGCAGTATTTT. Full variable domain (remainder filled in from reference TRBV2 and TRBJ2-3): EPEVTQTPSHQVTQMGQEVILRCVPISNHLYFYWYRQILGQKVEFLVSFYNNEISEKSEIFDDQFSVERPDGSNFTLKIRSTKLEDSAMYFCASSDPLRPAQYFGPGTRLTVL.

The J gene is TRBJ2-2, the V gene TRBV7-6; D is tentatively TRBD1 or TRBD2 (5 bases each). This CDR3 contains 15 residues. V dropped 5 bases and J dropped 5 bases, with 15 bases sitting between them. Germline V gene data show CDR1 as SGHVS and CDR2 as FNYEAQ. The CDR3 DNA follows: TGTGCCAGCAGCCTGGGACCTCGGTTGACCGGGGAGCTGTTTTTT. Protein sequence: CASSLGPRLTGELFF. Full variable domain (outside the CDR3, taken from reference TRBV7-6 and TRBJ2-2): GAGVSQSPRYKVTKRGQDVALRCDPISGHVSLYWYRQALGQGPEFLTYFNYEAQQDKSGLPNDRFSAERPEGSISTLTIQRTEQRDSAMYRCASSLGPRLTGELFFGEGSRLTVL.

The chain is built from TRBV18 and TRBJ1-1, with D perhaps TRBD1 (5 bases). The CDR3 sequence is 16 residues long. V lost 4 bases to trimming and J lost 4 bases, with 19 bases between them. Germline V gives CDR1 KGHSH, CDR2 LQKENI. In DNA, the CDR3 is TGTGCCAGCTCACGAAACCGGGACCTCGGTACCACTGAAGCTTTCTTT. Translation gives CASSRNRDLGTTEAFF.

V usage is TRBV28 and J usage is TRBJ2-7, with D unclear. The CDR3 sequence is 11 residues long. Deletions cut 6 bases from V and 6 bases from J, with 9 bases between. Germline CDR1 and CDR2: MDHEN and SYDVKM. The CDR3 DNA is TGTGCCAGCAGCTCACGTCCCGAGCAGTACTTC. This gives the protein CASSSRPEQYF.

Only a few counts were recorded for this clone. The chain recombines TRBV12-5 with TRBJ1-2; D might be TRBD1 (5 bases). The CDR3 consists of 17 residues. Germline V gene lookup returns CDR1 LGHNT and CDR2 FRNRAP. V was shortened by 4 bases and J by 2 bases, with 20 bases between the two germline ends. The CDR3 region has the DNA TGTGCTAGTGGTTCCCTCCCGGAAAGACAGAGAAACTATGGCTACACCTTC. Translated: CASGSLPERQRNYGYTF.

The genes are TRBV27 and TRBJ1-5; D not certain. CDR3 length: 14 residues. The germline V gene has CDR1 MNHEY and CDR2 SMNVEV (reference sequence). The ends were cut back, 0 bases at V and 4 bases at J, with 7 bases in the middle. CDR3 protein: CASSLSSWNQPQHF. The CDR3 nucleotides are TGTGCCAGCAGTTTATCGTCATGGAATCAGCCCCAGCATTTT.

The chain recombines TRBV11-3 with TRBJ1-3; possibly TRBD1 for D (6 bases). The CDR3 spans 18 residues. The germline V gene encodes CDR1 SGHNT and CDR2 YENEEA. V gave up 6 bases and J gave up 0 bases, with 21 bases separating them. This chain's CDR3 is CASSRGRAGKSSGNTIYF. The CDR3 DNA reads as TGTGCCAGCAGTAGGGGGAGAGCAGGCAAGAGCTCTGGAAACACCATATATTTT. The full variable domain, with the rest looked up from reference TRBV11-3 and TRBJ1-3, is EAGVVQSPRYKIIEKKQPVAFWCNPISGHNTLYWYLQNLGQGPELLIRYENEEAVDDSQLPKDRFSAERLKGVDSTLKIQPAELGDSAVYLCASSRGRAGKSSGNTIYFGEGSWLTVV.

This clone was counted once. The chain links TRBV19 to TRBJ2-7, with TRBD1 matching over 8 bases. CDR1 is LNHDA, CDR2 SQIVND, per germline (reference sequence). The CDR3 runs to 14 residues. V lost 3 bases, J lost 2 bases, and 3 bases stayed unmatched. This chain's CDR3 is CASSMQGATYEQYF. The CDR3 nucleotides read TGTGCCAGTAGTATGCAGGGGGCAACCTACGAGCAGTACTTC. The whole variable domain, remainder taken from reference TRBV19 and TRBJ2-7, is DGGITQSPKYLFRKEGQNVTLSCEQNLNHDAMYWYRQDPGQGLRLIYYSQIVNDFQKGDIAEGYSVSREKKESFPLTVTSAQKNPTAFYLCASSMQGATYEQYFGPGTRLTVT.

The chain links TRBV7-2 to TRBJ2-7; 7 nucleotides line up with TRBD1. CDR1 SGHTA and CDR2 FQGNSA come from the germline V gene. J gave up 6 bases and V 5 bases, and 13 bases lay outside the gene matches. There are 15 residues in the CDR3. CDR3 sequence: CASSPQGQSGAEQYF. CDR3 nucleotide sequence: TGTGCCAGCAGCCCCCAGGGACAGTCAGGCGCCGAGCAGTACTTC.

This sequence joins TRBV10-3 and TRBJ2-1; 7 bases map to TRBD1. V lost 10 bases and J lost 9; bases outside the gene matches: 6. The CDR3 spans 11 residues. In germline, CDR1 is ENHRY, CDR2 SYGVKD. This CDR3 is CATLTGTEQFF. The CDR3 DNA sequence: TGTGCCACCTTGACAGGGACTGAGCAGTTCTTC.

This sequence joins TRBV6-1 and TRBJ2-7, with unresolved D. The CDR3 runs to 14 residues. Germline loops: CDR1 MNHNS, CDR2 SASEGT. Trimming removed 4 bases from V and 5 bases from J, with 15 bases in between. The DNA of the CDR3 is TGTGCCAGCAGTGTTTCTGGCCATACCGACGAGCAGTACTTC. Its protein product is CASSVSGHTDEQYF.

The J gene is TRBJ2-7, the V gene TRBV7-2, with 9 bases that match TRBD2. Germline values: CDR1 SGHTA, CDR2 FQGNSA. J lost 4 bases, V lost 5 bases, and 15 bases had no gene match. The CDR3 covers 17 residues. The CDR3: CASSPGSGREGAYEQYF. The CDR3 DNA follows: TGTGCCAGCAGCCCCGGTTCGGGGCGGGAGGGTGCGTACGAGCAGTACTTC.

The CDR3 DNA reads as TGTGCCAGCAGCTTGGGGGCTAGCGGGAGTATCTCCGGGGAGCTGTTTTTT. This encodes CASSLGASGSISGELFF. V gene TRBV5-5 combines with J gene TRBJ2-2; 10 bases map to TRBD2. V lost 0 bases, J lost 6 bases, and 8 bases stayed unmatched. The germline V gene encodes CDR1 SGHKS and CDR2 YYEKEE (reference sequence). CDR3 size: 17 residues.

This clone was counted once. The CDR3 DNA is TGTGCCAGCAGGCGTCGAAGGGGGCTTCCCTACAATGAGCAGTTCTTC. This translates into CASRRRRGLPYNEQFF. The chain combines TRBV28 with TRBJ2-1; 7 bases align to TRBD1. Germline V gives CDR1 MDHEN, CDR2 SYDVKM. Trimming at V came to 6 bases and at J to 2 bases, leaving 10 bases not matched to a gene. The CDR3 runs 16 residues. Full variable domain (rest looked up from reference TRBV28 and TRBJ2-1): DVKVTQSSRYLVKRTGEKVFLECVQDMDHENMFWYRQDPGLGLRLIYFSYDVKMKEKGDIPEGYSVSREKKERFSLILESASTNQTSMYLCASRRRRGLPYNEQFFGPGTRLTVL.

This clone was observed a single time. CDR3 in amino acids: CASSPWQNKETQYF. The CDR3 nucleotides read TGTGCCAGCAGCCCCTGGCAGAATAAAGAGACCCAGTACTTC. V is TRBV9 and J is TRBJ2-5; D is unresolved. The CDR3 runs to 14 residues. The V gene lost 4 bases and the J gene lost 3 bases, with 13 bases spanning the gap. Germline CDR1 and CDR2: SGDLS and YYNGEE.

V usage is TRBV11-2 and J usage is TRBJ2-7, with D perhaps TRBD1 (6 bases). The length of the CDR3 is 16 residues. Germline values: CDR1 SGHAT, CDR2 FQNNGV. V was pared by 1 base and J by 4 bases, with 17 bases between. CDR3 coding DNA: TGTGCCAGCAGCTTAGTGGGCAGGGGTCCTGCTTACGAGCAGTACTTC. This translates into CASSLVGRGPAYEQYF. The full variable domain, in which reference TRBV11-2 and TRBJ2-7 provide the parts outside the CDR3, is EAGVAQSPRYKIIEKRQSVAFWCNPISGHATLYWYQQILGQGPKLLIQFQNNGVVDDSQLPKDRFSAERLKGVDSTLKIQPAKLEDSAVYLCASSLVGRGPAYEQYFGPGTRLTVT.

The chain links TRBV19 to TRBJ2-7, with TRBD1 as a possible D gene (6 bases). V gave up 5 bases and J gave up 6 bases, with 14 bases separating them. This CDR3 comprises 13 residues. Germline CDR1 LNHDA, CDR2 SQIVND (reference sequence). CDR3 DNA sequence: TGTGCCAGTAGTGCCCACAGGGAAGGCGAGCAGTACTTC. Amino acids: CASSAHREGEQYF.

This chain links TRBV7-9 with TRBJ2-1, with 9 positions matching TRBD2. CDR3 length: 15 amino acids. After removal of 5 bases from V and 12 bases from J, the junction contained 14 bases not matched to a gene. Germline CDR1 reads SEHNR; CDR2 reads FQNEAQ (reference sequence). CDR3 nucleotides: TGTGCCAGCAGCCTGCCGGGACTAGCCCAGAGGGGGCAGTTCTTC. It is translated as CASSLPGLAQRGQFF.

The chain has TRBV25-1 and TRBJ2-1, with TRBD2 matching over 9 bases. Trimming removed 3 bases from V and 5 bases from J; junction bases left unmatched: 5. The CDR3 loop spans 15 amino acids. Per the germline V gene, CDR1 is MGHDK and CDR2 is SYGVNS. The CDR3 here is CASSEALAGNNEQFF. For the CDR3, the DNA is TGTGCCAGCAGTGAGGCGCTAGCGGGAAACAATGAGCAGTTCTTC.

The V call is TRBV5-4, the J call TRBJ2-3; TRBD2 aligns across 9 bases. Germline assignment: CDR1 SGHNT and CDR2 YYREEE (reference sequence). V lost 7 bases and J lost 1; bases outside the gene matches: 1. This CDR3 comprises 13 residues. CDR3 region: CASRGRGTDTQYF. The CDR3 region has the DNA TGTGCCAGCCGCGGGAGGGGCACAGATACGCAGTATTTT.

The rearrangement uses TRBV10-3 and TRBJ2-1; no clear D. The CDR3 covers 14 residues. The V end was cut by 4 bases, the J end by 5 bases, with 12 bases between. Germline-derived CDR1 and CDR2 are ENHRY and SYGVKD. The CDR3 region is CAISGSVFDNEQFF. The CDR3, as DNA: TGTGCCATCAGTGGGTCTGTTTTCGACAATGAGCAGTTCTTC.

A few counts support this clone. The genes are TRBV4-1 and TRBJ1-1; no definite D call. Deletions cut 0 bases from V and 5 bases from J, with 13 bases between. CDR3 size: 15 residues. Germline CDR1 is MGHRA and CDR2 is YSYEKL. As DNA, the CDR3 is TGCGCCAGCAGCCAAGAAGCCGGGAGGCGAACTGAAGCTTTCTTT. This translates into CASSQEAGRRTEAFF.

The V gene is TRBV30, the J gene TRBJ1-4; D is unclear. V lost 0 bases, J lost 4 bases, and 6 bases lay in between. Germline V gene data show CDR1 as GTSNPN and CDR2 as SVGIG (reference sequence). This CDR3 region has 13 residues. Here the CDR3 DNA reads TGTGCCTGGAGTGTACTGAGTAATGAAAAACTGTTTTTT. Translation: CAWSVLSNEKLFF.

The chain employs TRBV9 and TRBJ2-3, with unresolved D. V lost 0 bases and J 6 bases, leaving 11 bases between the germline ends. CDR3 size: 14 residues. Germline CDR1 and CDR2: SGDLS and YYNGEE. In nucleotides, the CDR3 is TGTGCCAGCAGCGTAGAAATAGTCCCCGATACGCAGTATTTT. Translation: CASSVEIVPDTQYF.